These 12 T cell receptor beta chains originate from one sample sequenced in a study of blood T cell repertoires in COVID-19. TCRdb's copy holds only in-frame clones and misses some; the assay was immunoSEQ multiplex PCR. The sample carries 250,000 or so clones, about 80% recorded once. The source material was PBMCs or T cells enriched from blood (not recorded which). The receptors shown here come from a man in his fifties or sixties who had recovered from COVID-19.

J is TRBJ2-7 and V is TRBV27; D is perhaps TRBD1 (6 bases). Trimming pared 5 bases from V and 3 bases from J, leaving 11 bases between. Per germline, CDR1 MNHEY and CDR2 SMNVEV (reference sequence). There are 13 residues in the CDR3. CDR3 region: CASSASRGYEQYF. The CDR3 DNA follows: TGTGCCAGCAGTGCGTCCAGGGGCTACGAGCAGTACTTC.

The chain carries TRBV28 and TRBJ2-7; TRBD2 aligns across 11 bases. The V gene's germline CDR1 is MDHEN and CDR2 SYDVKM. The CDR3 loop spans 16 amino acids. Germline trimming cut 4 bases from V and 6 bases from J; bases unmatched to any gene: 11. CDR3 nucleotide sequence: TGTGCCAGCAGTTCCGGGACTAGCGGCTTAACCGGCGAGCAGTACTTC. Translated: CASSSGTSGLTGEQYF.

CDR3 coding DNA: TGTGCCACCAGTGACTCAGGGGGCGGGATCCAGCCCCAGCATTTT. Encoded protein: CATSDSGGGIQPQHF. The chain combines TRBV24-1 with TRBJ1-5, with 8 bases fitting TRBD1. The CDR3 has 15 amino acids. Germline V gene data show CDR1 as KGHDR and CDR2 as SFDVKD. V lost 4 bases to trimming and J lost 7 bases; unmatched junction nucleotides: 8.

This clone was counted a single time. The J gene is TRBJ1-1, the V gene TRBV6-1; 7 nucleotides line up with TRBD1. This CDR3 spans 14 amino acids. V gave up 2 bases and J gave up 2 bases; unmatched junction bases: 2. The germline CDR1 and CDR2 sequences are MNHNS and SASEGT. The CDR3 DNA reads TGTGCCAGCAGTGAATACAGGGGAAACACTGAAGCTTTCTTT. This gives the protein CASSEYRGNTEAFF.

This sequence joins TRBV4-3 and TRBJ2-3; 8 bases fit TRBD2. Trimming took 6 bases from V and 0 from J; bases not matched to a gene: 5. The CDR3 sequence is 15 residues long. Per germline, CDR1 LGHNA and CDR2 YSLEER. CDR3 bases: TGCGCCAGCAGGTCGCTAGCGGGTAGCACAGATACGCAGTATTTT. It codes for CASRSLAGSTDTQYF.

The chain combines TRBV7-9 with TRBJ1-5; the match to TRBD1 covers 7 bases. Germline CDR1 SEHNR, CDR2 FQNEAQ (reference sequence). The V gene end was trimmed by 1 base and the J gene end by 6 bases; junction bases not matched to a gene: 3. This CDR3 has 14 amino acids. CDR3 coding DNA: TGTGCCAGCAGCTTAGAAACAGGGGTTCAGCCCCAGCATTTT. Protein sequence: CASSLETGVQPQHF.

The chain recombines TRBV5-1 with TRBJ2-1, with D possibly matching TRBD2 (6 bases). The CDR3 is made up of 16 amino acids. The V gene's germline CDR1 is SGHRS and CDR2 YFSETQ. The V gene lost 3 bases and the J gene lost 10 bases, with 23 bases spanning the gap. DNA of the CDR3: TGCGCCAGCAGCTCAAAGGCCGGGACCCAAAGCGGGGAGCAGTTCTTC. It encodes CASSSKAGTQSGEQFF.

Turning to this clone: Other nucleotide sequences from this sample produce the same CDR3. The chain joins TRBV13 to TRBJ2-7; 11 bases agree with TRBD2. The CDR3 length is 16 residues. Germline lookup yields CDR1 PRHDT and CDR2 FYEKMQ (reference sequence). Germline trimming cut 5 bases from V and 0 bases from J; bases unmatched to any gene: 6. CDR3 residues: CASSPGTSGFSYEQYF. The DNA of the CDR3 is TGTGCCAGCAGCCCCGGGACTAGCGGATTCTCCTACGAGCAGTACTTC.

As to this clone: Within the sample, other DNA sequences also encode this same CDR3. The rearrangement joins TRBV5-1 to TRBJ2-2; D possibly corresponds to TRBD1 (6 bases). Germline loops: CDR1 SGHRS, CDR2 YFSETQ. This CDR3 spans 15 amino acids. With 3 bases removed from V and 2 bases from J, the gap between germline ends came to 11 bases. The CDR3 DNA sequence: TGCGCCAGCAGCTCCGGGACAACTAACACCGGGGAGCTGTTTTTT. Its translation: CASSSGTTNTGELFF.

The chain recombines TRBV28 with TRBJ1-3, with no clear D. Germline values: CDR1 MDHEN, CDR2 SYDVKM. The CDR3 contains 15 residues. V lost 6 bases and J lost 0, with 12 bases in between. The CDR3 sequence is CASSYGGLSGNTIYF. Written as DNA, the CDR3 is TGTGCCAGCAGCTACGGCGGTCTCTCTGGAAACACCATATATTTT.

The chain carries TRBV5-1 and TRBJ1-1; perhaps TRBD1 as D (5 bases). Trimming removed 10 bases from V and 3 bases from J, with 16 bases in between. CDR1 and CDR2 from the germline V gene are SGHRS and YFSETQ. This CDR3 is 13 amino acids long. DNA for the CDR3: TGCGCCTGCCACCGGGGGAGGCACACTGAAGCTTTCTTT. Encoded protein: CACHRGRHTEAFF.

The V and J genes are TRBV27 and TRBJ2-3; D is perhaps TRBD2 (5 bases). CDR1 is MNHEY, CDR2 SMNVEV, per germline (reference sequence). This CDR3 is built from 16 residues. The germline V and J ends were trimmed by 6 bases and 1 base, with 17 bases remaining between them. The CDR3 protein is CASSRPGSDRTDTQYF. Written as DNA, the CDR3 is TGTGCCAGCAGCCGACCGGGATCAGATCGCACAGATACGCAGTATTTT.